These 12 T cell receptor beta chains were sequenced from one sample in a study of T cell responses to AZD1222 COVID-19 vaccine. Measured with immunoSEQ multiplex PCR; TCRdb has only the in-frame clones, and not every one. Among approximately 45,000 clones listed, 88% were seen once. The sample consisted of peripheral blood, taken 28 days after the second AZD1222 dose. The receptors shown here come from an adult who received the AZD1222 COVID-19 vaccine.

This clone occurred a few times. The V call is TRBV5-1, the J call TRBJ1-6; no definite D call. CDR1 is SGHRS, CDR2 YFSETQ, per germline. V was shortened by 6 bases and J by 5 bases, with 9 bases between the two germline ends. The CDR3 contains 13 residues. The CDR3 coding sequence is TGCGCCAGCAACGCAGACGATAATTCACCCCTCCACTTT. Amino acid sequence: CASNADDNSPLHF.

The chain recombines TRBV11-2 with TRBJ1-1, with D perhaps matching TRBD1 (5 bases). The CDR3 has 17 amino acids. CDR1 and CDR2 (germline): SGHAT, FQNNGV. The germline V and J ends were trimmed by 1 base and 1 base, with 16 bases remaining between them. Written as DNA, the CDR3 is TGTGCCAGCAGCTTAGCGGGCAGGGCGAGGGGGAACACTGAAGCTTTCTTT. Translation: CASSLAGRARGNTEAFF.

The V gene is TRBV7-2, the J gene TRBJ1-6, with D unclear. The germline V gene encodes CDR1 SGHTA and CDR2 FQGNSA. The CDR3 sequence is 16 residues long. Trimming shortened V by 1 base and J by 10 bases, and 17 bases separated the two germline ends. The CDR3 region is CASSLVAGMGYSPLHF. The DNA for the CDR3 is TGTGCCAGCAGCTTAGTAGCCGGGATGGGGTACTCACCCCTCCACTTT.

The V and J genes are TRBV5-1 and TRBJ1-5; a weak D match, TRBD1 (5 bases). V dropped 2 bases and J dropped 4 bases, with 7 bases sitting between them. This CDR3 has 13 residues. Germline lookup yields CDR1 SGHRS and CDR2 YFSETQ. As DNA, the CDR3 is TGCGCCAGCAGCTTCGGGGGGAATCAGCCCCAGCATTTT. Protein: CASSFGGNQPQHF.

In its sample, this clone was seen once. The chain employs TRBV18 and TRBJ2-2; TRBD2 might be the D (6 bases). The CDR3 has 16 amino acids. The germline CDR1 and CDR2 sequences are KGHSH and LQKENI. V was cut by 3 bases and J by 0 bases, with 11 bases left in between. The CDR3: CASSPTSPSNTGELFF. The CDR3 nucleotides are TGTGCCAGCTCACCGACTAGTCCCTCGAACACCGGGGAGCTGTTTTTT.

This chain uses TRBV11-2 with TRBJ2-3, with a weak D call TRBD2 (5 bases). The germline gives CDR1 SGHAT, CDR2 FQNNGV. The CDR3 extends over 14 amino acids. The germline V and J ends were trimmed by 6 bases and 0 bases, with 10 bases remaining between them. The CDR3, as DNA: TGTGCCAGCAGTCCTAGAGGGAGCACAGATACGCAGTATTTT. Its translation: CASSPRGSTDTQYF.

This clone appeared a single time. The chain carries TRBV18 and TRBJ2-5; D not certain. The CDR3 length is 12 residues. V lost 6 bases and J 7 bases, leaving 12 bases between the germline ends. Per the germline V gene, CDR1 is KGHSH and CDR2 is LQKENI. The CDR3 sequence: CASSASLGTQYF. In DNA, the CDR3 is TGTGCCAGCTCCGCCTCCCTAGGGACCCAGTACTTC.

The genes are TRBV24-1 and TRBJ2-1; 8 positions match TRBD2. Germline CDR1 KGHDR, CDR2 SFDVKD. Trimming took 3 bases from V and 0 from J; bases not matched to a gene: 3. The CDR3 has 16 amino acids. The CDR3 DNA follows: TGTGCCACCAGTGATGGAAGCGGGGGCTCCTACAATGAGCAGTTCTTC. This encodes CATSDGSGGSYNEQFF.

V gene TRBV18 combines with J gene TRBJ2-5; D remains unclear. Germline CDR1 is KGHSH and CDR2 is LQKENI. The CDR3 runs 14 residues. V lost 3 bases and J 4 bases, leaving 12 bases between the germline ends. CDR3 loop: CASSPNYNLETQYF. CDR3 DNA: TGTGCCAGCTCACCCAACTACAACCTAGAGACCCAGTACTTC.

The rearrangement joins TRBV7-9 to TRBJ2-2; 10 nucleotides line up with TRBD1. CDR3 size: 16 residues. Germline V gives CDR1 SEHNR, CDR2 FQNEAQ (reference sequence). Unmatched junction bases numbered 11, after V lost 6 bases and J lost 7 bases. CDR3: CASRPPGQGIFGELFF. The DNA of the CDR3 is TGTGCCAGCAGACCACCGGGACAGGGGATATTCGGGGAGCTGTTTTTT.

This clone showed up just a few times. The V gene is TRBV21-1, the J gene TRBJ1-2. TRBV21-1 is flagged as a pseudogene. The CDR3 sequence is 9 residues long. The CDR3 here is CASTAEGTF. Here the CDR3 DNA reads TGTGCCAGCACCGCAGAGGGCACCTTC.

The chain links TRBV18 to TRBJ2-3, with 11 bases that match TRBD2. V trimming: 2 bases; J trimming: 6 bases; junction bases outside the gene matches: 4. This CDR3 contains 15 residues. Germline lookup yields CDR1 KGHSH and CDR2 LQKENI. DNA of the CDR3: TGTGCCAGCTCACCAGCACTAGCGGGAGACGATACGCAGTATTTT. Its protein product is CASSPALAGDDTQYF.